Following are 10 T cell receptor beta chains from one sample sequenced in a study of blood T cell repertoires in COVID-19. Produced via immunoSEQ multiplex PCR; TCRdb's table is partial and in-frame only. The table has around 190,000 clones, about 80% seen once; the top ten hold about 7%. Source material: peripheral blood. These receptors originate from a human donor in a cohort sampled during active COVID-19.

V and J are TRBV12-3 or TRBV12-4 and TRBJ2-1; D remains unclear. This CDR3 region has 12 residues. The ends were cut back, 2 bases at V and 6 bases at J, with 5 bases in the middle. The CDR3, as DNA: TGTGCCAGCAGTTTACTCGGCAATGAGCAGTTCTTC. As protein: CASSLLGNEQFF.

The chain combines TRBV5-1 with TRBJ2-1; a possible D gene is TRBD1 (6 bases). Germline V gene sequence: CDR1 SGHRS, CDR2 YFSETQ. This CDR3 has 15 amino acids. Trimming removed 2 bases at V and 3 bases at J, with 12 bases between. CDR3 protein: CASSLNRDNYNEQFF. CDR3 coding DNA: TGCGCCAGCAGCTTAAACCGGGACAACTACAATGAGCAGTTCTTC.

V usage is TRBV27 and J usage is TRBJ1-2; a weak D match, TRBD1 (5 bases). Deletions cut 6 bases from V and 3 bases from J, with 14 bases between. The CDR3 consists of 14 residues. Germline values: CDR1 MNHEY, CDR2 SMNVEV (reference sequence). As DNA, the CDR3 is TGTGCCAGCAGGCCCGGGGGGGGGTACTATGGCTACACCTTC. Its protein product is CASRPGGGYYGYTF.

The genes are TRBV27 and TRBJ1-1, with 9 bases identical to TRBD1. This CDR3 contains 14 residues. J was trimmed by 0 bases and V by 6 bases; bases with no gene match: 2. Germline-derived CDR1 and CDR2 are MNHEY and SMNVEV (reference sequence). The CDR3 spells CASSTGGLNTEAFF. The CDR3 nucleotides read TGTGCCAGCAGCACAGGGGGCTTGAACACTGAAGCTTTCTTT.

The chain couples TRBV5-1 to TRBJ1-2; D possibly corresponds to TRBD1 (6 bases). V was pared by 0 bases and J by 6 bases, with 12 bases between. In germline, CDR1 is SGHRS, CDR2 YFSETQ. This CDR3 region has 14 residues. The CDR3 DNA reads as TGCGCCAGCAGCTTGGTACAGGGTGGAAATGGCTACACCTTC. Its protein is CASSLVQGGNGYTF.

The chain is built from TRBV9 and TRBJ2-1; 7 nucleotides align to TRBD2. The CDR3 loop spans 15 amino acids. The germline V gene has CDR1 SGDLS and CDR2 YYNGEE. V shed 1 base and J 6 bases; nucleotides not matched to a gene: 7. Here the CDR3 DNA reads TGTGCCAGCAGCGTATTGGCGGGGGAGGGCAATGAGCAGTTCTTC. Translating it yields CASSVLAGEGNEQFF.

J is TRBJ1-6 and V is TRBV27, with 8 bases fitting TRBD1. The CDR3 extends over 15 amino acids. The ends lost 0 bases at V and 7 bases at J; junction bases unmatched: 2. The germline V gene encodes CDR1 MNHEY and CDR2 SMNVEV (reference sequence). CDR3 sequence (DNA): TGTGCCAGCAGTTTATCTTGGACAGGGAATTCACCCCTCCACTTT. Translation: CASSLSWTGNSPLHF.

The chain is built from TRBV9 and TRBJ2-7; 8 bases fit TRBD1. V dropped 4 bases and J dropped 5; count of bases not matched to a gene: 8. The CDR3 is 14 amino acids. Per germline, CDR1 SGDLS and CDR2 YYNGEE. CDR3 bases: TGTGCCAGCAGCAAAACGACAGGGGCGAACGAGCAGTACTTC. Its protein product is CASSKTTGANEQYF.

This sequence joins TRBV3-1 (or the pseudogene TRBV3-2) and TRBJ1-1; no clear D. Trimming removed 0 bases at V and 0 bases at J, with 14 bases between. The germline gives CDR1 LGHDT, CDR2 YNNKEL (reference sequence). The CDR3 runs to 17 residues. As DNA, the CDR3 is TGTGCCAGCAGCCAAGATTCGTTTACGGTCATGAACACTGAAGCTTTCTTT. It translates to CASSQDSFTVMNTEAFF.

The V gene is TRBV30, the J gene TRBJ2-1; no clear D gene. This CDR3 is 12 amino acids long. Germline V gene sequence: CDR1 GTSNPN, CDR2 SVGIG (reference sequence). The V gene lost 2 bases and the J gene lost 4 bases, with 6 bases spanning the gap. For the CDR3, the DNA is TGTGCCTGGAGTCAGTGGTACAATGAGCAGTTCTTC. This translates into CAWSQWYNEQFF.